Listed here are 24 T cell receptor beta chains from one sample, sequenced in a study of T cell responses to AZD1222 COVID-19 vaccine. Sequenced by immunoSEQ multiplex PCR; TCRdb stores in-frame clones only, minus some. This sample has about 100,000 clones, with around 87% found just once. Here the sequenced sample was peripheral blood, taken on day 0 of MenACWY control vaccination. Receptor source: an adult in good health.

V gene TRBV18 combines with J gene TRBJ2-2; D unresolved. Germline V gene lookup returns CDR1 KGHSH and CDR2 LQKENI. V was clipped by 3 bases and J by 2 bases, with 13 bases between them. The length of the CDR3 is 16 residues. The CDR3 DNA sequence: TGTGCCAGCTCACCTGCCTTACTTTTAAACACCGGGGAGCTGTTTTTT. Its translation: CASSPALLLNTGELFF.

In its sample, this clone was seen once. V gene TRBV28 combines with J gene TRBJ1-3; TRBD1 agrees at 7 bases. Per germline, CDR1 MDHEN and CDR2 SYDVKM. Germline trimming cut 2 bases from V and 13 bases from J; bases unmatched to any gene: 11. The CDR3 contains 14 residues. The CDR3 nucleotides read TGTGCCAGCAGTTTAGGCGGACAGGCCGGGGGGATATATTTT. Its protein is CASSLGGQAGGIYF. The variable domain in full, completed from reference TRBV28 and TRBJ1-3, reads DVKVTQSSRYLVKRTGEKVFLECVQDMDHENMFWYRQDPGLGLRLIYFSYDVKMKEKGDIPEGYSVSREKKERFSLILESASTNQTSMYLCASSLGGQAGGIYFGEGSWLTVV.

This sequence joins TRBV28 and TRBJ1-6; D is perhaps TRBD1 (5 bases). There are 14 residues in the CDR3. The V gene lost 6 bases and the J gene lost 7 bases, with 13 bases spanning the gap. The V gene's germline CDR1 is MDHEN and CDR2 SYDVKM. CDR3 coding DNA: TGTGCCAGCAGCACCAACGGGGGGAATTCACCCCTCCACTTT. Translation gives CASSTNGGNSPLHF.

This sequence joins TRBV3-1 (or the pseudogene TRBV3-2) and TRBJ1-2, with 7 bases lining up with TRBD1. The CDR3 spans 16 residues. V dropped 1 base and J dropped 6; count of bases not matched to a gene: 11. The V gene's germline CDR1 is LGHDT and CDR2 YNNKEL (reference sequence). The CDR3 coding sequence is TGTGCCAGCAGCCAAGCCGGGGGGACAGCCCTAAATGGCTACACCTTC. Protein sequence: CASSQAGGTALNGYTF.

The gene calls are TRBV7-9 and TRBJ1-5; 10 bases match TRBD1. J lost 4 bases, V lost 6 bases, and 3 bases had no gene match. The germline CDR1 and CDR2 sequences are SEHNR and FQNEAQ (reference sequence). The CDR3 is made up of 14 amino acids. For the CDR3, the DNA is TGTGCCAGCAGTCCGGGACAGGGGAATCAGCCCCAGCATTTT. Translation gives CASSPGQGNQPQHF. The full variable domain, in which reference TRBV7-9 and TRBJ1-5 provide the parts outside the CDR3, is DTGVSQNPRHKITKRGQNVTFRCDPISEHNRLYWYRQTLGQGPEFLTYFQNEAQLEKSRLLSDRFSAERPKGSFSTLEIQRTEQGDSAMYLCASSPGQGNQPQHFGDGTRLSIL.

This rearrangement joins TRBV3-1 (or the pseudogene TRBV3-2) to TRBJ2-7; 7 bases align to TRBD1. After removal of 3 bases from V and 5 bases from J, the junction contained 7 bases not matched to a gene. CDR1 is LGHDT and CDR2 is YNNKEL in the germline V gene (reference sequence). This CDR3 spans 14 amino acids. CDR3 nucleotides: TGTGCCAGCAGCCATAGGGGGACAGCCCACGAGCAGTACTTC. The encoded protein is CASSHRGTAHEQYF.

V gene TRBV10-3 combines with J gene TRBJ2-7; D possibly corresponds to TRBD1 (6 bases). Trimming pared 1 base from V and 5 bases from J, leaving 9 bases between. Germline CDR1 is ENHRY and CDR2 is SYGVKD. The CDR3 runs to 13 residues. CDR3 sequence: CAISEYRENEQYF. CDR3 DNA sequence: TGTGCCATCAGTGAGTACAGGGAAAACGAGCAGTACTTC.

This clone showed up just once. The rearrangement links TRBV5-1 to TRBJ2-3, with D unclear. CDR3 length: 15 residues. V lost 4 bases and J 4 bases, leaving 16 bases between the germline ends. Germline assignment: CDR1 SGHRS and CDR2 YFSETQ. For the CDR3, the DNA is TGCGCCAGCAGCCTCAACTACCTGCCCCCAGATACGCAGTATTTT. Amino acid sequence: CASSLNYLPPDTQYF.

This clone occurred once. The gene calls are TRBV3-1 (or the pseudogene TRBV3-2) and TRBJ1-1; weak D call: TRBD1 (6 bases). Germline values: CDR1 LGHDT, CDR2 YNNKEL (reference sequence). This CDR3 comprises 17 residues. V was pared by 4 bases and J by 4 bases, with 22 bases between. The CDR3 region is CASSRVGGTGATTEAFF. The CDR3 DNA sequence: TGTGCCAGCAGCCGGGTTGGGGGTACGGGGGCGACCACTGAAGCTTTCTTT.

The chain combines TRBV6-1 with TRBJ2-7, with 7 bases identical to TRBD1. The CDR3 contains 16 residues. J was trimmed by 2 bases and V by 1 base; bases with no gene match: 8. Germline V gives CDR1 MNHNS, CDR2 SASEGT. CDR3 DNA sequence: TGTGCCAGCAGTGAAGGATGGAGACAGGGCACCTACGAGCAGTACTTC. The encoded protein is CASSEGWRQGTYEQYF.

The chain carries TRBV7-9 and TRBJ1-4; 7 bases are shared with TRBD1. Germline loops: CDR1 SEHNR, CDR2 FQNEAQ (reference sequence). The length of the CDR3 is 12 residues. Trimming cost V 4 bases and J 8 bases; bases outside gene matches: 1. The DNA for the CDR3 is TGTGCCAGCAGCTCAGGGGGGGAAAAACTGTTTTTT. Translation gives CASSSGGEKLFF.

Here the CDR3 DNA reads TGTGCCACCAGTGATGGTGACAGCCATGGCTACACCTTC. Encoded protein: CATSDGDSHGYTF. This chain links TRBV24-1 with TRBJ1-2; D is possibly TRBD1 (5 bases). The CDR3 covers 13 residues. Per the germline V gene, CDR1 is KGHDR and CDR2 is SFDVKD. Trimming left V 3 bases short and J 6 bases short, with 10 bases between.

The rearrangement joins TRBV18 to TRBJ1-1, with D unclear. The CDR3 extends over 11 amino acids. Trimming took 3 bases from V and 3 from J, leaving 2 bases between them. The germline CDR1 and CDR2 sequences are KGHSH and LQKENI. The CDR3 sequence is CASSPHTEAFF. CDR3 DNA: TGTGCCAGCTCACCCCACACTGAAGCTTTCTTT.

This chain links TRBV15 with TRBJ1-1; TRBD1 is a possible D gene (5 bases). The CDR3 loop spans 15 amino acids. V gave up 3 bases and J gave up 0 bases, with 11 bases separating them. Per germline, CDR1 LNHNV and CDR2 YYDKDF (reference sequence). CDR3 in amino acids: CATSRDLGVNTEAFF. In nucleotides, the CDR3 is TGTGCCACCAGCAGGGACCTAGGGGTGAACACTGAAGCTTTCTTT.

The V gene is TRBV3-1 (or the pseudogene TRBV3-2), the J gene TRBJ1-4; D possibly corresponds to TRBD1 (5 bases). CDR3 length: 21 amino acids. Trimming took off 0 bases at V and 0 bases at J, with 23 bases between the two ends. Germline V gene sequence: CDR1 LGHDT, CDR2 YNNKEL (reference sequence). CDR3 residues: CASSQDLWGAPRFATNEKLFF. CDR3 bases: TGTGCCAGCAGCCAAGATCTATGGGGCGCCCCTAGATTCGCAACTAATGAAAAACTGTTTTTT.

The gene calls are TRBV10-3 and TRBJ2-3; 12 bases are shared with TRBD2. This CDR3 is built from 16 residues. V lost 0 bases and J lost 5; bases outside the gene matches: 3. Per the germline V gene, CDR1 is ENHRY and CDR2 is SYGVKD. DNA for the CDR3: TGTGCCATCAGTGAGTCGCTAGCGGGGGGGCGAGATACGCAGTATTTT. It is translated as CAISESLAGGRDTQYF.

V usage is TRBV18 and J usage is TRBJ2-1; the D gene is possibly TRBD1 (6 bases). In germline, CDR1 is KGHSH, CDR2 LQKENI. Trimming removed 3 bases at V and 0 bases at J, with 18 bases between. The CDR3 contains 18 residues. For the CDR3, the DNA is TGTGCCAGCTCACCCAGGACACCTGACAGGACCTCCTACAATGAGCAGTTCTTC. This translates into CASSPRTPDRTSYNEQFF.

The CDR3 coding sequence is TGTGCCTGGAGTATTAACTTAGAGCAGTTCTTC. This codes for CAWSINLEQFF. The chain uses TRBV30 and TRBJ2-1; D is ambiguous. Germline CDR1 is GTSNPN and CDR2 is SVGIG (reference sequence). CDR3 length: 11 residues. V was cut by 2 bases and J by 10 bases, with 9 bases left in between.

Here the CDR3 reads CASSVQTNYGYTF. In DNA, the CDR3 is TGTGCCAGCAGTGTCCAGACTAACTATGGCTACACCTTC. The chain uses TRBV2 and TRBJ1-2; D remains unclear. The CDR3 consists of 13 residues. The V end was cut by 4 bases, the J end by 0 bases, with 6 bases between. CDR1 is SNHLY and CDR2 is FYNNEI in the germline V gene.

The chain joins TRBV29-1 to TRBJ1-1; D call uncertain. Trimming cost V 4 bases and J 2 bases, with 11 bases left between them. This CDR3 has 13 residues. Germline loops: CDR1 SQVTM, CDR2 ANQGSEA. The DNA of the CDR3 is TGCAGCGTTGGCAACAGACTAAACACTGAAGCTTTCTTT. Residues: CSVGNRLNTEAFF.

The gene calls are TRBV5-1 and TRBJ2-7; maybe TRBD1 (5 bases). CDR3 length equals 15 residues. Germline V gives CDR1 SGHRS, CDR2 YFSETQ. V lost 4 bases and J lost 0, with 14 bases in between. The CDR3: CASSSDSFRSYEQYF. The CDR3 nucleotides read TGCGCCAGCAGCAGCGACAGTTTCCGCTCCTACGAGCAGTACTTC.

By its share, this clone is medium-sized. The chain has TRBV9 and TRBJ1-2, with 9 bases fitting TRBD1. The CDR3 runs 15 residues. The germline gives CDR1 SGDLS, CDR2 YYNGEE. Losses at the gene ends were 3 bases for V and 8 bases for J; bases not matched to a gene: 11. The CDR3, as DNA: TGTGCCAGCAGCGCCACCGGGACAGGGATTGGCGGCTACACCTTC. Protein product: CASSATGTGIGGYTF. The full variable domain, its missing parts supplied by reference TRBV9 and TRBJ1-2, is DSGVTQTPKHLITATGQRVTLRCSPRSGDLSVYWYQQSLDQGLQFLIQYYNGEERAKGNILERFSAQQFPDLHSELNLSSLELGDSALYFCASSATGTGIGGYTFGSGTRLTVV.

The V call is TRBV5-4, the J call TRBJ2-7; D assignment may be TRBD1 or TRBD2 (6 bases each). The CDR3 extends over 16 amino acids. Germline V gene lookup returns CDR1 SGHNT and CDR2 YYREEE (reference sequence). V was shortened by 0 bases and J by 4 bases, with 17 bases between the two germline ends. The CDR3 protein is CASSLASGAGMYEQYF. The CDR3 DNA reads TGTGCCAGCAGCTTGGCGTCGGGGGCAGGGATGTACGAGCAGTACTTC.

V usage is TRBV19 and J usage is TRBJ2-5, with 9 bases aligning to TRBD2. Germline assignment: CDR1 LNHDA and CDR2 SQIVND (reference sequence). This CDR3 region has 16 residues. The trim removed 3 bases at V and 1 base at J, leaving 6 bases unmatched. The CDR3 is CASSIWLAGTQETQYF. The CDR3 nucleotides read TGTGCCAGTAGTATTTGGCTAGCGGGGACCCAAGAGACCCAGTACTTC.